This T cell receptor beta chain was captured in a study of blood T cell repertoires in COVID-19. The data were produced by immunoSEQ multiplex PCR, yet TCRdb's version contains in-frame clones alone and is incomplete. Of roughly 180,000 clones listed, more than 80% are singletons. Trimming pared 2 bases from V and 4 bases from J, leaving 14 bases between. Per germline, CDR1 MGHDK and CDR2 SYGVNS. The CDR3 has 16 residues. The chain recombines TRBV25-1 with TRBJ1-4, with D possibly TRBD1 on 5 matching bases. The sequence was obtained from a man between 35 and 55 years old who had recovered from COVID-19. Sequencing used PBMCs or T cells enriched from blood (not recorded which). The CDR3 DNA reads TGTGCCAGCAGTGAAATGGGAGGACAACTTAATGAAAAACTGTTTTTT. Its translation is CASSEMGGQLNEKLFF. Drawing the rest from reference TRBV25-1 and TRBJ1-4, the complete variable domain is EADIYQTPRYLVIGTGKKITLECSQTMGHDKMYWYQQDPGMELHLIHYSYGVNSTEKGDLSSESTVSRIRTEHFPLTLESARPSHTSQYLCASSEMGGQLNEKLFFGSGTQLSVL.